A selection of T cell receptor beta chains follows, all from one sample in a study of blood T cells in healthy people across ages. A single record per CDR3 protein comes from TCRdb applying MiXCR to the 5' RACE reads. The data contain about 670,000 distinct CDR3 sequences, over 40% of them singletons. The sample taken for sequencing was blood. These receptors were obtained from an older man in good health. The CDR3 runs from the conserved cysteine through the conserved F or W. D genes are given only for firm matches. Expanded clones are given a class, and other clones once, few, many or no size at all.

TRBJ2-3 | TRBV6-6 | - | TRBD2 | CASSYSVAGTTDTQYF | TGTGCCAGCAGTTACTCGGTAGCGGGGACCACAGATACGCAGTATTTT
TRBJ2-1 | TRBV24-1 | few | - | CATSEATGEAYNEQFF | TGTGCCACCAGTGAAGCTACAGGGGAGGCCTACAATGAGCAGTTCTTC
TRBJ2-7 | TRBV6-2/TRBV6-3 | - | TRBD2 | CASSYSGRAGGLNEQYF | TGTGCCAGCAGTTACAGTGGTCGAGCGGGGGGGCTCAACGAGCAGTACTTC
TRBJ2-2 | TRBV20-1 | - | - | CSARDRRGRTGELFF | TGCAGTGCTAGAGATCGGCGGGGGCGCACCGGGGAGCTGTTTTTT
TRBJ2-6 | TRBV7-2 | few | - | CASSLGARVSSSGANVLTF | TGTGCCAGCAGCTTAGGGGCCAGGGTCTCCTCCTCTGGGGCCAACGTCCTGACTTTC
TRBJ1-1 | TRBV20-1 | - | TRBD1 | CSARPTGQGGTEAFF | TGCAGTGCTAGACCAACGGGACAGGGCGGCACTGAAGCTTTCTTT
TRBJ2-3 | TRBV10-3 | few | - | CAIRIEQGFGFTDTQYF | TGTGCCATCAGGATAGAACAGGGTTTCGGTTTTACAGATACGCAGTATTTT
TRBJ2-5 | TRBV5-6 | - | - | CASSSRPRSQETQYF | TGTGCCAGCAGCTCGCGCCCGAGGAGCCAAGAGACCCAGTACTTC
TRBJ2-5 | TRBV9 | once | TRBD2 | CASSVAGGAGNEQYF | TGTGCCAGCAGCGTAGCCGGGGGGGCTGGTAATGAGCAGTACTTC
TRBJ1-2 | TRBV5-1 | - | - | CASSLQGEDGYTF | TGCGCCAGCAGCTTACAGGGTGAAGATGGCTACACCTTC
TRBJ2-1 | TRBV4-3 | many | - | CASSPAMRGESQFF | TGCGCCAGCAGCCCCGCAATGAGGGGGGAGAGTCAGTTCTTC
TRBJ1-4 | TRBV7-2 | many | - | CASSLVGQGSEKLFF | TGTGCCAGCAGCTTAGTGGGCCAGGGGAGCGAAAAACTGTTTTTT
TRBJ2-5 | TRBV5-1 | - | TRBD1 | CASSTGTGNTETQYF | TGCGCCAGCAGCACAGGGACAGGGAATACGGAGACCCAGTACTTC
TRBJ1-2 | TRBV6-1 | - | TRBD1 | CASSYDTGTGSGYTF | TGTGCCAGCAGCTACGATACCGGGACAGGGAGTGGCTACACCTTC
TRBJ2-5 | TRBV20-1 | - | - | CSARGTWETQYF | TGCAGTGCTAGAGGGACTTGGGAGACCCAGTACTTC
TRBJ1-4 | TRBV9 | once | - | CTSRVGTANEKLFF | TGTACCAGCAGGGTAGGGACCGCTAATGAAAAACTGTTTTTT
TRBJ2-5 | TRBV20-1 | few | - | CSARKGGGDNEQYF | TGCAGTGCTAGAAAGGGAGGGGGTGACAATGAGCAGTACTTC
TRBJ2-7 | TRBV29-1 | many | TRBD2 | CSAAGTSGGSSYEQYF | TGCAGCGCAGCCGGGACTAGCGGGGGAAGCTCCTACGAGCAGTACTTC
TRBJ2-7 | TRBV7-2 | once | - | CASSFQETKPRYEQYF | TGTGCCAGCAGCTTTCAGGAAACCAAGCCCCGCTACGAGCAGTACTTC
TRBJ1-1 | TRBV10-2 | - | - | CAWGGGARTEAFF | TGCGCCTGGGGGGGGGGGGCAAGAACTGAAGCTTTCTTT
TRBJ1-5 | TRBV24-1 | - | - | CATSDRKQGNQPQHF | TGTGCCACCAGTGATAGAAAACAGGGCAATCAGCCCCAGCATTTT
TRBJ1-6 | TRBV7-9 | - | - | CASRPPETIYSPLHF | TGTGCCAGCAGGCCCCCCGAGACGATTTATTCACCCCTCCACTTT
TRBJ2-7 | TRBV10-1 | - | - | CASSDPGSSYEQYF | TGCGCCAGCAGTGATCCAGGGAGCTCCTACGAGCAGTACTTC
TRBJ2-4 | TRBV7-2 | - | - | CASSPRYLAKNIQYF | TGTGCCAGCAGCCCCCGATATCTAGCCAAAAACATTCAGTACTTC
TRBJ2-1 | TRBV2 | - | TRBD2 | CASSELAGEYNEQFF | TGTGCCAGCAGTGAACTAGCGGGAGAGTACAATGAGCAGTTCTTC
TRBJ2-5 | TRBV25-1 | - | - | CASSDGAGETQYF | TGTGCCAGCAGTGACGGCGCCGGAGAGACCCAGTACTTC
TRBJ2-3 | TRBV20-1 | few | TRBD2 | CSALIAGANTDTQYF | TGCAGTGCTCTAATAGCGGGGGCCAATACAGATACGCAGTATTTT
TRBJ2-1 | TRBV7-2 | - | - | CASRGSRGDGSYNEQFF | TGTGCCAGCAGGGGATCTCGGGGAGATGGCTCCTACAATGAGCAGTTCTTC